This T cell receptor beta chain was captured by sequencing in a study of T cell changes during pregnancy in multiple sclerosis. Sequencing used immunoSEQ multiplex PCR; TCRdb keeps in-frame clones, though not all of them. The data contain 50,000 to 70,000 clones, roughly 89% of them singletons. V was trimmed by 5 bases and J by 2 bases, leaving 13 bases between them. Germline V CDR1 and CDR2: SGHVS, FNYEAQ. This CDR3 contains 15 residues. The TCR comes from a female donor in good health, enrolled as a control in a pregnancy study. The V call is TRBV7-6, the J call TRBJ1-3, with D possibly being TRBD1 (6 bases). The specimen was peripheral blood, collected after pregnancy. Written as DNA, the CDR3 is TGTGCCAGCAGCAAAGCAGGGGCTACTGGAAACACCATATATTTT. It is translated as CASSKAGATGNTIYF. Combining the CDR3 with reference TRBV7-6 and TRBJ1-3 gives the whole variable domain GAGVSQSPRYKVTKRGQDVALRCDPISGHVSLYWYRQALGQGPEFLTYFNYEAQQDKSGLPNDRFSAERPEGSISTLTIQRTEQRDSAMYRCASSKAGATGNTIYFGEGSWLTVV.